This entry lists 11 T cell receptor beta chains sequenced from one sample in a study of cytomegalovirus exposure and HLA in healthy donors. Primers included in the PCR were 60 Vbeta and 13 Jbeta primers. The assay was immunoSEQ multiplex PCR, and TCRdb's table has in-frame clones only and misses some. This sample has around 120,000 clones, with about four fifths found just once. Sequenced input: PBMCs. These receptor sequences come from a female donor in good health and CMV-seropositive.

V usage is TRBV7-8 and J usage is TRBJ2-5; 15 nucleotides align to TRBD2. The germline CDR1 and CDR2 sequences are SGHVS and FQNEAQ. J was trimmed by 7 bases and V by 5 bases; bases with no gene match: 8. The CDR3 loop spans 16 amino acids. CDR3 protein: CASSPRTSGGGSTQYF. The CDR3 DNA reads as TGTGCCAGCAGCCCCCGGACTAGCGGGGGGGGCTCGACCCAGTACTTC.

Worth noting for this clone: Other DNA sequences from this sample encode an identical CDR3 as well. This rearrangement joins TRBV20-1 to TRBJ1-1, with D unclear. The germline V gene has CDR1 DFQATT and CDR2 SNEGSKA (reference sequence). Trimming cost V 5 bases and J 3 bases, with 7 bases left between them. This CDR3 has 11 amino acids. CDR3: CSAERDTEAFF. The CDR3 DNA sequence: TGCAGTGCTGAACGAGACACTGAAGCTTTCTTT.

CDR3 DNA sequence: TGTGCCTCCACCCGCGGAGATAATGAAAAACTGTTTTTT. Protein sequence: CASTRGDNEKLFF. The chain couples TRBV30 to TRBJ1-4; no clear D gene. This CDR3 spans 13 amino acids. V was cut by 7 bases and J by 4 bases, with 13 bases left in between. The germline V gene encodes CDR1 GTSNPN and CDR2 SVGIG (reference sequence).

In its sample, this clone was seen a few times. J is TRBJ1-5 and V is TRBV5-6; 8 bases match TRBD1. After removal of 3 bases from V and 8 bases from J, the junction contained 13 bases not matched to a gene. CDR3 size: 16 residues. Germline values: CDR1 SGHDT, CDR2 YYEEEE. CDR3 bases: TGTGCCAGCAGCTCCAGCCGACAGGGGAGTAGCGAGCCCCAGCATTTT. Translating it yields CASSSSRQGSSEPQHF.

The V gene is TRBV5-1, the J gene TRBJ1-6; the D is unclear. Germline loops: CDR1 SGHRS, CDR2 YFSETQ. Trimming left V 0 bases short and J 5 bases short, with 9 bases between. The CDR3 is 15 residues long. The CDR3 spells CASSLVGQDNSPLHF. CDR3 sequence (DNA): TGCGCCAGCAGCTTGGTAGGTCAGGATAATTCACCCCTCCACTTT.

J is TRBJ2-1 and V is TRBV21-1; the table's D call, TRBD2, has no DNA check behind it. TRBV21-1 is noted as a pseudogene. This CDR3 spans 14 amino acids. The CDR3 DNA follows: TGTGCCAGCAGAGCGGGGGGGCTTTGCAATGAGCAGTTCTTC. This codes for CASRAGGLCNEQFF.

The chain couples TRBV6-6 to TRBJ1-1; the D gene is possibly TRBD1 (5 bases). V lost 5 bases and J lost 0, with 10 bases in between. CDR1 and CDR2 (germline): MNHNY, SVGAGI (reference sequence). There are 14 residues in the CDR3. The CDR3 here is CASSASGLNTEAFF. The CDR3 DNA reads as TGTGCCAGCAGTGCCTCAGGGTTGAACACTGAAGCTTTCTTT.

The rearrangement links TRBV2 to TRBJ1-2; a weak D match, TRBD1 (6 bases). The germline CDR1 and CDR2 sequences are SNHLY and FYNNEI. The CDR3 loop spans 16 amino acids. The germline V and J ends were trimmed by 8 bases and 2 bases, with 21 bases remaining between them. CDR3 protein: CASSRQGPSLNYGYTF. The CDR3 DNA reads TGTGCCAGCTCGCGGCAGGGGCCCTCACTAAACTATGGCTACACCTTC.

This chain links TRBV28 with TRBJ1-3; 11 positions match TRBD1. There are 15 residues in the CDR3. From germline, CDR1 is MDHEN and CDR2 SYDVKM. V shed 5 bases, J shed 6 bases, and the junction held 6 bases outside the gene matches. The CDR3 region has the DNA TGTGCCAGCAGTGCCCCGGACAGGGGGCTAAACACCATATATTTT. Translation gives CASSAPDRGLNTIYF.

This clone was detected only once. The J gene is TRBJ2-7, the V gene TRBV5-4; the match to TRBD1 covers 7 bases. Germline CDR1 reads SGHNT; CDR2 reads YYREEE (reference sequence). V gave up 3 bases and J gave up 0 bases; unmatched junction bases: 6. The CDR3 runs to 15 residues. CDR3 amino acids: CASSSAGGRSYEQYF. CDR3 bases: TGTGCCAGCAGCTCTGCAGGGGGTCGCTCCTACGAGCAGTACTTC.

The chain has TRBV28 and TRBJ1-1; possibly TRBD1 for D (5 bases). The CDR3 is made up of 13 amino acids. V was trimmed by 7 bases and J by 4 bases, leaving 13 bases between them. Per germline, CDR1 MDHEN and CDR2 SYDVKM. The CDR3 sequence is CASIQGTVTEAFF. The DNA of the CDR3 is TGTGCCAGCATTCAGGGAACTGTCACTGAAGCTTTCTTT.